The source of this T cell receptor (beta chain) is a study of shared clonotypes between healthy human individuals. Assay used: immunoSEQ multiplex PCR; TCRdb lists only in-frame clones, some missing. Here the sample spans about 820,000 clones, 80% to 95% being singletons. Overall study findings and caveats: Sampling covered blood only; tissue repertoires likely differ. Generation of non-shared clonotypes was less probable than generation of clonotypes shared by all four donors.

A remark on this clone: Its antigen is unidentified.

Only CD45RO-negative cells positively selected for CCR7 counted as naive CD8 cells, so terminally differentiated effector memory CD45RA+ cells were excluded. The CDR3 extends over 15 amino acids. Germline loops: CDR1 ENHRY, CDR2 SYGVKD. With 6 bases removed from V and 3 bases from J, the gap between germline ends came to 18 bases. This sequence originates from a man younger than 45 in good health. This rearrangement joins TRBV10-3 to TRBJ2-7; possibly TRBD1 for D (6 bases). The sequencing input was naive CD8+ T cells sorted from blood. CDR3 loop: CAISFSSGQSYEQYF. CDR3 DNA sequence: TGTGCCATCAGCTTCTCATCAGGACAGAGCTACGAGCAGTACTTC.